A selection of T cell receptor beta chains follows, all from one sample in a study of response to subunit inactivated influenza vaccine. Via MiXCR, TCRdb re-called the RT-PCR reads, giving one row per CDR3 protein. The table records 450,000 to 600,000 distinct CDR3 sequences, 6% to 9% of them present only once. This material consisted of PBMCs from blood, taken around 25 months after vaccination. These receptors originate from a man aged 45 to 75 who received an inactivated influenza vaccine. The CDR3 runs from the conserved cysteine through the conserved F or W. D genes are given only for firm matches. A clone size is listed for some rows: how often the clone was seen (once, few, many), or a class if it is expanded.

J,size,D,V,CDR3,DNA
TRBJ2-1,NA,NA,TRBV11-2,CASSPRLDHHEQFF,TGTGCCAGCAGCCCGAGACTAGACCACCATGAGCAGTTCTTC
TRBJ2-5,few,NA,TRBV7-8,CASSLRVRGETQYF,TGTGCCAGCAGCTTGAGGGTTAGGGGGGAGACCCAGTACTTC
TRBJ1-1,few,TRBD1,TRBV11-3,CASSLGGQENTEAFF,TGTGCCAGCAGCTTAGGGGGACAGGAGAACACTGAAGCTTTCTTT
TRBJ2-7,NA,NA,TRBV2,CASKEGPGYEQYF,TGTGCCAGCAAGGAAGGGCCTGGCTACGAGCAGTACTTC
TRBJ2-5,few,TRBD1,TRBV20-1,CSAREGTGGGETQYF,TGCAGTGCTAGAGAAGGGACAGGGGGTGGGGAGACCCAGTACTTC
TRBJ2-3,few,NA,TRBV5-1,CASSLSGTVIFDTQYF,TGCGCCAGCAGCTTGTCCGGAACAGTCATCTTCGATACGCAGTATTTT
TRBJ2-5,few,TRBD1,TRBV23-1,CASSQFARGLQETQYF,TGCGCCAGCAGTCAATTCGCCAGGGGGCTCCAAGAGACCCAGTACTTC
TRBJ2-7,many,TRBD1,TRBV10-3,CAISKPGQGVHEQYF,TGTGCCATCAGTAAACCGGGACAGGGCGTACACGAGCAGTACTTC
TRBJ1-1,NA,NA,TRBV29-1,CSVEREAFF,TGCAGCGTTGAGCGAGAAGCTTTCTTT
TRBJ2-1,NA,TRBD2,TRBV3-1,CASSGTSGPAYNEQFF,TGTGCCAGCAGCGGGACTAGCGGGCCAGCCTACAATGAGCAGTTCTTC
TRBJ1-2,many,NA,TRBV20-1,CSASRTQAEDYGYTF,TGCAGTGCTAGTAGGACCCAGGCGGAGGACTATGGCTACACCTTC
TRBJ2-1,NA,TRBD2,TRBV5-8,CASSYFTGTNYNEQFF,TGTGCCAGCAGCTACTTCACCGGGACTAATTACAATGAGCAGTTCTTC
TRBJ2-1,many,TRBD2,TRBV20-1,CSARDGLAGVNEQFF,TGCAGTGCTAGAGATGGACTAGCGGGGGTGAATGAGCAGTTCTTC
TRBJ1-2,few,NA,TRBV10-3,CAISVGQNNYGYTF,TGTGCCATCAGTGTAGGACAGAACAACTATGGCTACACCTTC
TRBJ2-6,few,TRBD1,TRBV18,CASSPPGTGTSGANVLTF,TGTGCCAGCTCACCACCCGGGACAGGGACCTCTGGGGCCAACGTCCTGACTTTC
TRBJ2-7,few,NA,TRBV5-1,CASSLAAGTAVYEQYF,TGCGCCAGCAGCTTGGCCGCGGGGACTGCCGTATACGAGCAGTACTTC
TRBJ2-3,few,TRBD2,TRBV12-3/TRBV12-4,CASSILAGGADTQYF,TGTGCCAGCAGTATACTAGCGGGGGGAGCAGATACGCAGTATTTT
TRBJ1-6,NA,TRBD1,TRBV19,CASSIVAGGHSPLLF,TGTGCCAGTAGTATAGTTGCAGGGGGCCATTCACCCCTCCTCTTT
TRBJ1-1,NA,NA,TRBV7-9,CASSTRVTEAFF,TGTGCCAGCAGCACTCGGGTCACTGAAGCTTTCTTT
TRBJ2-1,many,TRBD1,TRBV2,CASSGQGQGEFF,TGTGCCAGCAGTGGCCAGGGACAGGGTGAGTTCTTC
TRBJ2-3,many,NA,TRBV5-1,CASSLFSTDTQYF,TGCGCCAGCAGCTTGTTCAGCACAGATACGCAGTATTTT
TRBJ1-3,NA,NA,TRBV20-1,CSAAPLSGNTIYF,TGCAGTGCCGCGCCGCTCTCTGGAAACACCATATATTTT
TRBJ2-7,NA,TRBD2,TRBV11-2,CSSSLGLGYEQYF,TGTTCCAGCAGCCTGGGACTAGGCTACGAGCAGTACTTC
TRBJ2-7,NA,TRBD2,TRBV3-1,CASSQGEGISEQYF,TGTGCCAGCAGCCAAGGGGAGGGGATCAGCGAGCAGTACTTC
TRBJ1-6,few,NA,TRBV6-2/TRBV6-3,CASSRTDFYNSPLHF,TGTGCCAGCAGCCGGACGGACTTCTATAATTCACCCCTCCACTTT
TRBJ2-7,NA,NA,TRBV9,CASSVAEGAGSYEQYF,TGTGCCAGCAGCGTAGCTGAAGGGGCGGGCTCCTACGAGCAGTACTTC
TRBJ1-5,many,NA,TRBV20-1,CSAQQAGNQPQHF,TGCAGTGCTCAACAGGCAGGCAATCAGCCCCAGCATTTT
TRBJ2-1,few,TRBD2,TRBV20-1,CSAPGLAGGSSYNEQFF,TGCAGTGCCCCTGGACTAGCGGGAGGCAGCTCCTACAATGAGCAGTTCTTC
TRBJ1-3,NA,NA,TRBV7-9,CASSLATQGGGNTIYF,TGTGCCAGCAGCTTAGCTACACAGGGAGGCGGAAACACCATATATTTT
TRBJ2-7,NA,TRBD2,TRBV6-2/TRBV6-3,CASSYHPSVAGGLKFNEQYF,TGTGCCAGCAGTTACCATCCGAGTGTTGCGGGAGGGCTTAAGTTCAACGAGCAGTACTTC
TRBJ2-6,few,NA,TRBV11-2,CASRYAGRASSGANVLTF,TGTGCCAGCAGATACGCGGGCAGGGCTTCCTCTGGGGCCAACGTCCTGACTTTC
TRBJ2-1,NA,NA,TRBV7-6,CASSSFLGRVYNEQFF,TGTGCCAGCAGCTCCTTCTTGGGGCGGGTTTACAATGAGCAGTTCTTC
TRBJ2-7,many,TRBD1,TRBV7-8,CASSLVFGQGAYEQYF,TGTGCCAGCAGCTTAGTCTTCGGACAGGGGGCATACGAGCAGTACTTC
TRBJ2-2,few,NA,TRBV25-1,CASSEGPTRNTGELFF,TGTGCCAGCAGTGAAGGACCGACACGAAACACCGGGGAGCTGTTTTTT
TRBJ2-7,few,TRBD2,TRBV20-1,CSARDGRTSLRDEQYF,TGCAGTGCTAGAGATGGACGGACTAGCCTAAGGGACGAGCAGTACTTC
TRBJ1-1,few,TRBD1,TRBV4-1,CASSQGGTGALAEAFF,TGCGCCAGCAGCCAAGGGGGGACAGGGGCGTTAGCTGAAGCTTTCTTT
TRBJ2-3,few,NA,TRBV7-2,CASSLVGTQSSTDTQYF,TGTGCCAGCAGCTTAGTAGGGACTCAAAGTAGCACAGATACGCAGTATTTT
TRBJ1-2,few,NA,TRBV29-1,CSALQQQGGYTF,TGCAGCGCGCTCCAACAACAAGGTGGCTACACCTTC
TRBJ2-7,few,TRBD1,TRBV7-2,CASSGPGQGIYEQYF,TGTGCCAGCAGCGGACCGGGACAGGGGATCTACGAGCAGTACTTC
TRBJ2-2,many,TRBD2,TRBV11-2,CASSSFSGRALGELFF,TGTGCCAGCAGCTCATTTAGCGGGAGGGCCCTCGGGGAGCTGTTTTTT